The 6 T cell receptor beta chains listed next were all sequenced from one sample in a study of cytomegalovirus exposure and HLA in healthy donors. PCR involved 60 Vbeta and 13 Jbeta primers. Only in-frame clones appear in the TCRdb table, and some are missing; sequencing was by immunoSEQ multiplex PCR. The sample yields some 150,000 clones, about three quarters seen once. The sample taken for sequencing was PBMCs. The source is a female donor in good health and CMV-seronegative.

The chain has TRBV28 and TRBJ2-7, with D perhaps TRBD2 (6 bases). Trimming cost V 6 bases and J 0 bases, with 15 bases left between them. The CDR3 spans 15 residues. CDR1 is MDHEN, CDR2 SYDVKM, per germline. The CDR3 reads CASSNLSGTSYEQYF. CDR3 sequence (DNA): TGTGCCAGCAGCAATCTTAGCGGAACCTCCTACGAGCAGTACTTC. The full variable domain, its missing parts supplied by reference TRBV28 and TRBJ2-7, is DVKVTQSSRYLVKRTGEKVFLECVQDMDHENMFWYRQDPGLGLRLIYFSYDVKMKEKGDIPEGYSVSREKKERFSLILESASTNQTSMYLCASSNLSGTSYEQYFGPGTRLTVT.

The chain combines TRBV10-3 with TRBJ1-1; D perhaps matches TRBD1 (5 bases). This CDR3 comprises 14 residues. Germline CDR1 reads ENHRY; CDR2 reads SYGVKD. V gave up 6 bases and J gave up 0 bases, with 11 bases separating them. The CDR3 loop reads CAISPDTMNTEAFF. The CDR3 DNA follows: TGTGCCATCAGCCCGGACACCATGAACACTGAAGCTTTCTTT.

J is TRBJ1-3 and V is TRBV11-2; D is perhaps TRBD1 (5 bases). Germline V CDR1 and CDR2: SGHAT, FQNNGV. This CDR3 comprises 18 residues. The V end was cut by 2 bases, the J end by 3 bases, with 20 bases between. CDR3 sequence reads: CASSLRLRQTLVGNTIYF. The CDR3 DNA follows: TGTGCCAGCAGCTTAAGGCTCCGACAGACACTGGTTGGAAACACCATATATTTT.

J is TRBJ2-7 and V is TRBV28; 15 positions match TRBD2. This CDR3 region has 18 residues. Per germline, CDR1 MDHEN and CDR2 SYDVKM. V shed 8 bases and J 7 bases; nucleotides not matched to a gene: 18. CDR3 nucleotide sequence: TGTGCCAGCCGAGAGTCCGGGCCCGGACTAGCGGGAGGGCGGGAGCAGTACTTC. It yields the protein CASRESGPGLAGGREQYF.

This clone showed up just a few times. This sequence joins TRBV18 and TRBJ2-1, with D possibly TRBD2 on 5 matching bases. The V and J ends lost 0 bases and 5 bases respectively, with 23 bases between them. The CDR3 has 19 amino acids. Germline CDR1 and CDR2: KGHSH and LQKENI. The CDR3 nucleotides read TGTGCCAGCTCACCACCTGGATGGTGGGAGAGCGCACGGAACAATGAGCAGTTCTTC. It specifies CASSPPGWWESARNNEQFF.

This rearrangement joins TRBV11-2 to TRBJ1-4, with a possible D match to TRBD1 (6 bases). Germline loops: CDR1 SGHAT, CDR2 FQNNGV. V was trimmed by 0 bases and J by 9 bases, leaving 14 bases between them. The CDR3 runs 15 residues. The CDR3 bases are TGTGCCAGCAGCTTAGATAGGCGGCAGGGGAAAAAACTGTTTTTT. It is translated as CASSLDRRQGKKLFF.